This paragraph covers one T cell receptor beta chain sequence. Its antigen is not identified. The germline V gene has CDR1 DFQATT and CDR2 SNEGSKA (reference sequence). The ends lost 4 bases at V and 1 base at J; junction bases unmatched: 15. This CDR3 region has 17 residues. TCRdb reprocessed the RT-PCR reads via MiXCR and lists one record per CDR3 protein. There are fewer than 700,000 distinct CDR3 sequences in the sample; roughly 13% occur only once, and around 13% lies in the top ten. These data originate in a study of response to subunit inactivated influenza vaccine. General study points: New T cells are recruited in small numbers by each seasonal influenza vaccination, according to the authors' suggestion.

The V and J genes are TRBV20-1 and TRBJ2-7; 8 bases are shared with TRBD2. This specimen consisted of PBMCs from blood, obtained about 40 days after vaccination. The receptor was isolated from a man aged 50 to 59 who received an inactivated influenza vaccine. In DNA, the CDR3 is TGCAGTGCTAAGGTGGCGGGGGGAGGCGACTCATCCTACGAGCAGTACTTC. Translating it yields CSAKVAGGGDSSYEQYF.